This entry features one T cell receptor beta chain sequence. Its antigen remains unidentified. The data were taken from a study of CD8+ T cells in alopecia areata. Study-wide background: Severity among treated patients was scored by the percentage of scalp area affected.

After isolation, RNA underwent reverse transcription to generate cDNA as the sequencing template. Using immunoSEQ multiplex PCR, the repertoire was profiled, and TCRdb retains in-frame clones only, with some absent. The data contain some 100,000 clones, 55% to 70% of them seen just once; the ten biggest clones take up about 17%. Stated treatment: oral pan-JAK inhibitor, 5-10 mg twice daily. CDR3 length: 13 amino acids. V shed 6 bases and J shed 11 bases, with 19 bases lying between them. Germline CDR1 reads SGHAT; CDR2 reads FQNNGV. Findings of the study overall: One nonresponder makes the tie between baseline CD8+ expansion and response uncertain.

The source of this sequence is a human donor with alopecia areata. The V gene is TRBV11-2, the J gene TRBJ1-1; D remains ambiguous. Sequenced material: CD8+ T cells sorted from blood, taken at approximately week 60, from a patient treated with tofacitinib. The CDR3 sequence: CASRQQTGEGAFF. CDR3 bases: TGTGCCAGCAGGCAACAAACCGGGGAGGGCGCTTTCTTT.